Following are 28 T cell receptor beta chains from one sample sequenced in a study of prognosis after radiotherapy for stage I lung cancer. The genomic DNA TCR beta CDR3 region underwent two rounds of multiplex PCR. First-round PCR, the initial amplification, used primers specific to each TRBV and TRBJ gene. TCRdb called the multiplex PCR reads again in MiXCR, with one record for every CDR3 protein. This table holds roughly 14,000 distinct CDR3 sequences, around 30% found once. The specimen was PBMCs, collected before or after stereotactic body radiation therapy (not recorded which). These receptors were obtained from a donor older than 45 with non-small cell lung cancer.

This clonotype was seen many times. V gene TRBV30 combines with J gene TRBJ2-1; D is unresolved. The CDR3 extends over 12 amino acids. With 2 bases removed from V and 7 bases from J, the gap between germline ends came to 9 bases. CDR1 is GTSNPN and CDR2 is SVGIG in the germline V gene (reference sequence). DNA for the CDR3: TGTGCCTGGAGTCCAAATTGGAATGAGCAGTTCTTC. Protein product: CAWSPNWNEQFF.

This clonotype was seen many times. The gene calls are TRBV11-2 and TRBJ1-1; 8 positions agree with TRBD1. The ends lost 5 bases at V and 5 bases at J; junction bases unmatched: 13. CDR1 is SGHAT and CDR2 is FQNNGV in the germline V gene. The CDR3 spans 16 residues. The CDR3 coding sequence is TGTGCCAGCAGCCCATCTGGTCAGGGGGCGAAAACTGAAGCTTTCTTT. Translation gives CASSPSGQGAKTEAFF.

This clonotype is labeled medium-sized. The chain employs TRBV12-3 or TRBV12-4 and TRBJ2-3; 9 positions match TRBD2. The CDR3 totals 16 residues. Germline trimming cut 1 base from V and 2 bases from J; bases unmatched to any gene: 4. The CDR3 loop is CASSLDTSGSTDTQYF. CDR3 coding DNA: TGTGCCAGCAGTTTAGATACTAGCGGGTCCACAGATACGCAGTATTTT.

With respect to this clonotype: The missing conserved phenylalanine or tryptophan at the end of this CDR3 makes a read error likely. V is TRBV27 and J is TRBJ1-6, with D tentatively TRBD1 (6 bases). From germline, CDR1 is MNHEY and CDR2 SMNVEV (reference sequence). Trimming stripped 6 bases from V and 10 bases from J, with 19 bases between. The CDR3 is made up of 15 amino acids. CDR3 DNA: TGTGCCAGCAGGGACCGTGACAGGAGGGGGTCACCCCTCCACCTT. It codes for CASRDRDRRGSPLHL.

This clonotype was counted ten times or more. The rearrangement links TRBV7-9 to TRBJ1-2; D may be TRBD1 (6 bases). The CDR3 runs to 12 residues. V was pared by 4 bases and J by 8 bases, with 11 bases between. Germline lookup yields CDR1 SEHNR and CDR2 FQNEAQ (reference sequence). This chain's CDR3 is CASSSGARGYTF. CDR3 nucleotide sequence: TGTGCCAGCAGCTCAGGGGCTAGGGGCTACACCTTC.

This clonotype was seen many times. This rearrangement joins TRBV5-1 to TRBJ2-2, with 7 bases matching TRBD2. The CDR3 is 15 residues long. Germline V lookup: CDR1 SGHRS, CDR2 YFSETQ. Trimming at V came to 1 base and at J to 1 base, leaving 1 base not matched to a gene. CDR3 amino acids: CASSLPGGNTGELFF. The CDR3 region has the DNA TGCGCCAGCAGCTTGCCGGGGGGGAACACCGGGGAGCTGTTTTTT.

This clonotype is labeled as medium-sized (0.01 to 0.1%). The chain recombines TRBV28 with TRBJ2-7; D perhaps matches TRBD2 (5 bases). The CDR3 runs 13 residues. V was shortened by 10 bases and J by 0 bases, with 13 bases between the two germline ends. Per the germline V gene, CDR1 is MDHEN and CDR2 is SYDVKM. CDR3 residues: CATYGVFSYEQYF. DNA for the CDR3: TGTGCCACCTACGGGGTTTTCTCCTACGAGCAGTACTTC.

This clonotype was recorded at least ten times. The CDR3 is CASSEGTGATNEKLFF. The CDR3 nucleotides read TGTGCCAGCAGTGAGGGCACTGGAGCAACTAATGAAAAACTGTTTTTT. V is TRBV6-1 and J is TRBJ1-4; D is uncertain. The CDR3 runs to 16 residues. Germline V gene lookup returns CDR1 MNHNS and CDR2 SASEGT. V lost 3 bases and J 0 bases, leaving 11 bases between the germline ends.

There are many counts of this clonotype. V gene TRBV19 combines with J gene TRBJ1-1; D gene ambiguous. The CDR3 is 13 amino acids. CDR1 is LNHDA and CDR2 is SQIVND in the germline V gene (reference sequence). The V end lost 5 bases, the J end lost 9 bases, and 16 bases lay between the germline ends. This CDR3 reads CASSPRGGQKAFF. In DNA, the CDR3 is TGTGCCAGTAGTCCCCGAGGTGGGCAAAAAGCTTTCTTT.

Points on this clonotype: An end of the junction differs from the germline gene, which may be a read error. The chain links TRBV2 to TRBJ2-7; D is perhaps TRBD1 or TRBD2 (5 bases each). The V gene's germline CDR1 is SNHLY and CDR2 FYNNEI. This CDR3 comprises 13 residues. This CDR3 is CAISEGRVYVQYF. CDR3 coding DNA: TGTGCCATCTCCGAGGGCAGGGTCTACGTGCAGTACTTC.

This clonotype was detected many times. This rearrangement joins TRBV20-1 to TRBJ2-7; TRBD2 is a possible D gene (5 bases). Trimming pared 6 bases from V and 0 bases from J, leaving 18 bases between. CDR1 DFQATT and CDR2 SNEGSKA come from the germline V gene (reference sequence). This CDR3 region has 15 residues. The CDR3 DNA follows: TGCAGTGCCAGAATCCGGGGTCTGAGCTCCTACGAGCAGTACTTC. Translating it yields CSARIRGLSSYEQYF.

The gene calls are TRBV12-3 or TRBV12-4 and TRBJ1-1, with TRBD1 as a possible D gene (5 bases). The CDR3 has 15 residues. The V end was cut by 3 bases, the J end by 2 bases, with 13 bases between. The CDR3 reads CASSFGARANTEAFF. CDR3 nucleotide sequence: TGTGCCAGCAGTTTTGGAGCCAGGGCCAACACTGAAGCTTTCTTT.

This clonotype is medium-sized within its sample. The V gene is TRBV6-1, the J gene TRBJ2-7, with TRBD1 identical over 9 bases. Germline CDR1 MNHNS, CDR2 SASEGT. The CDR3 runs 14 residues. V was pared by 6 bases and J by 5 bases, with 8 bases of the junction left unmatched. The CDR3 is CASSRQGGFDEQYF. CDR3 nucleotide sequence: TGTGCCAGCAGCCGACAGGGGGGCTTCGACGAGCAGTACTTC.

This clonotype appeared many times. The chain links TRBV2 to TRBJ2-3; D unresolved. The CDR3 is 14 residues long. CDR1 is SNHLY and CDR2 is FYNNEI in the germline V gene. Trimming took off 10 bases at V and 2 bases at J, with 16 bases between the two ends. CDR3 in amino acids: CATLELRYTDTQYF. The CDR3 nucleotides read TGTGCCACCCTGGAACTACGATACACAGATACGCAGTATTTT.

This clonotype was picked up many times. This may come from a read error, since a much larger clone is one base off. The rearrangement links TRBV15 to TRBJ1-4, with TRBD1 matching over 9 bases. The germline V gene encodes CDR1 LNHNV and CDR2 YYDKDF (reference sequence). There are 14 residues in the CDR3. The CDR3: CATGGRQGDEKLVF. As DNA, the CDR3 is TGTGCCACCGGAGGTCGACAGGGGGATGAAAAACTGGTTTTT.

Comments on this clonotype: This probably arose from a read error, given a far larger clone one base away. The chain uses TRBV2 and TRBJ1-2; tentatively, D is TRBD1 (6 bases). Germline CDR1 is SNHLY and CDR2 is FYNNEI. Trimming stripped 5 bases from V and 7 bases from J, with 20 bases between. This CDR3 region has 15 residues. The CDR3: CASSYSWTEEGGYTF. The CDR3 nucleotides read TGTGCCAGCAGTTACAGCTGGACAGAGGAGGGTGGCTACACCTTC.

On this clonotype itself: A junction end diverges from the germline sequence, so it may reflect a read error. Here the CDR3 reads CASGSPGICGYAF. The CDR3 DNA follows: TGTGCCAGTGGATCCCCAGGGATCTGTGGCTACGCCTTC. The chain recombines TRBV19 with TRBJ1-2; maybe TRBD1 (5 bases). This CDR3 comprises 13 residues. From germline, CDR1 is LNHDA and CDR2 SQIVND (reference sequence).

By proportion, this clonotype is medium-sized. V usage is TRBV20-1 and J usage is TRBJ2-7; no firm D call. The V gene lost 1 base and the J gene lost 2 bases, with 12 bases spanning the gap. Germline loops: CDR1 DFQATT, CDR2 SNEGSKA (reference sequence). The CDR3 has 14 residues. The CDR3 region is CSARALRETYEQYF. CDR3 coding DNA: TGCAGTGCTAGAGCTTTGCGTGAGACCTACGAGCAGTACTTC.

This clonotype was seen many times. The V call is TRBV19, the J call TRBJ2-5, with a tentative D call TRBD2 (5 bases). Trimming cost V 8 bases and J 4 bases, with 17 bases left between them. The CDR3 length is 14 residues. Germline CDR1 and CDR2: LNHDA and SQIVND (reference sequence). CDR3 sequence reads: CASGPGGGRETQYF. CDR3 bases: TGTGCCAGTGGACCCGGCGGAGGTCGAGAGACCCAGTACTTC.

This clonotype was detected ten times or more. The rearrangement uses TRBV28 and TRBJ2-5; D is undetermined. V was trimmed by 4 bases and J by 14 bases, leaving 14 bases between them. The CDR3 is made up of 11 amino acids. Germline V gene lookup returns CDR1 MDHEN and CDR2 SYDVKM. This CDR3 reads CASSSNSRSYF. In DNA form, the CDR3 reads TGTGCCAGCAGTTCCAACTCCCGGAGTTACTTC.

The table lists this clonotype with many counts. V and J are TRBV29-1 and TRBJ2-5, with D maybe TRBD1 (5 bases). The germline V gene has CDR1 SQVTM and CDR2 ANQGSEA. Trimming took off 4 bases at V and 4 bases at J, with 13 bases between the two ends. This CDR3 region has 13 residues. The CDR3 sequence: CSVASRAVETQYF. As DNA, the CDR3 is TGCAGCGTTGCATCCAGGGCGGTAGAGACCCAGTACTTC.

This clonotype was detected many times. This chain joins TRBV3-1 and TRBJ2-7; a weak D match, TRBD2 (6 bases). Germline CDR1 and CDR2: LGHDT and YNNKEL (reference sequence). There are 16 residues in the CDR3. Trimming left V 2 bases short and J 3 bases short, with 17 bases between. CDR3 sequence: CASSQSSGGGHYEQYF. CDR3 DNA: TGTGCCAGCAGCCAAAGTAGCGGTGGCGGTCACTACGAGCAGTACTTC.

Notes on this clonotype: Germline is not matched at one junction end, which may reflect a read error. V is TRBV6-9 and J is TRBJ1-2, with D maybe TRBD1 (6 bases). The length of the CDR3 is 18 residues. CDR1 MNHGY and CDR2 SVAAGI come from the germline V gene. The DNA of the CDR3 is TGTGCCAGCAGTTACTTCGCCGGGACATGGGGCCGAAACTATGGCTACGCCTTC. This codes for CASSYFAGTWGRNYGYAF.

By proportion, this clonotype is medium-sized. The rearrangement joins TRBV2 to TRBJ1-6; D is possibly TRBD1 (5 bases). The germline V gene has CDR1 SNHLY and CDR2 FYNNEI. CDR3 size: 15 residues. V lost 2 bases and J 5 bases, leaving 10 bases between the germline ends. CDR3 DNA sequence: TGTGCCAGCAGTGAACGGGGGAGGGATAATTCACCCCTCCACTTT. Residues: CASSERGRDNSPLHF. Full variable domain (missing parts from reference TRBV2 and TRBJ1-6): EPEVTQTPSHQVTQMGQEVILRCVPISNHLYFYWYRQILGQKVEFLVSFYNNEISEKSEIFDDQFSVERPDGSNFTLKIRSTKLEDSAMYFCASSERGRDNSPLHFGNGTRLTVT.

Judged by abundance, this clonotype is medium-sized. The rearrangement uses TRBV11-2 and TRBJ1-6; D is perhaps TRBD1 (5 bases). The CDR3 runs to 15 residues. Germline CDR1 SGHAT, CDR2 FQNNGV. Trimming pared 0 bases from V and 7 bases from J, leaving 10 bases between. The CDR3 protein is CASSLELAGNSPLHF. The CDR3 DNA reads TGTGCCAGCAGCTTAGAGTTGGCAGGGAATTCACCCCTCCACTTT.

This clonotype rates as medium-sized (0.01 to 0.1%). The DNA of the CDR3 is TGTGCCAGCAGCTTAGATAGGGCAGCGCGCAGTGAGCAGTTCTTC. This gives the protein CASSLDRAARSEQFF. The V gene is TRBV11-2, the J gene TRBJ2-1; D not certain. The CDR3 spans 15 residues. Germline-derived CDR1 and CDR2 are SGHAT and FQNNGV. The V end was cut by 0 bases, the J end by 9 bases, with 15 bases between.

By share, this clonotype ranks as medium-sized. CDR3 bases: TGTGCCAGCAACCACCCTGGGGGCGGGAGGGCCCTAGAGACCCAGTACTTC. The encoded protein is CASNHPGGGRALETQYF. The chain combines TRBV12-3 or TRBV12-4 with TRBJ2-5; 9 positions agree with TRBD2. This CDR3 has 17 amino acids. J lost 4 bases, V lost 7 bases, and 16 bases had no gene match.

The sample holds many counts of this clonotype. A much larger clone differs from this one at a single base, so this may be a read error. The chain recombines TRBV11-3 with TRBJ1-1; D is undetermined. The V end lost 6 bases, the J end lost 1 base, and 9 bases lay between the germline ends. The CDR3 runs 13 residues. Germline V gene data show CDR1 as SGHNT and CDR2 as YENEEA. As DNA, the CDR3 is TGTGCCAGCAGTTTAACAGCGAACACTGAAGCTTTCTTT. Its protein is CASSLTANTEAFF.